The following is a TCR beta chain sequence with its context. Its target is not known. The study ran the assay at deep level. Profiled with immunoSEQ multiplex PCR; TCRdb holds only in-frame clones, not every one. This repertoire shows about 690,000 clones, 90% found once; its top ten account for about a third. V was clipped by 2 bases and J by 7 bases, with 9 bases between them. CDR1 is ENHRY, CDR2 SYGVKD, per germline. This CDR3 comprises 12 residues. This sample is part of a study of shared clonotypes between healthy human individuals. Study-wide context: Samples came from two female and a few male donors aged 18 to 49.

Study observations and caveats: Sequencing of the sorted subsets was shown by rarefaction to be incomplete despite large depth.

Sequenced sample: memory CD8+ T cells from PBMCs. Described subset: CD45RO+ cells pooled with CCR7-negative TemRA cells. The chain combines TRBV10-3 with TRBJ2-7, with D tentatively TRBD1 (6 bases). This sequence was found in a man aged 18 to 29 in good health. Some clones in this sample may be carry-over from other donors' samples. CDR3 sequence (DNA): TGTGCCATCAGTGAGCAAAGGGGGGAGCAGTACTTC. Translation gives CAISEQRGEQYF.